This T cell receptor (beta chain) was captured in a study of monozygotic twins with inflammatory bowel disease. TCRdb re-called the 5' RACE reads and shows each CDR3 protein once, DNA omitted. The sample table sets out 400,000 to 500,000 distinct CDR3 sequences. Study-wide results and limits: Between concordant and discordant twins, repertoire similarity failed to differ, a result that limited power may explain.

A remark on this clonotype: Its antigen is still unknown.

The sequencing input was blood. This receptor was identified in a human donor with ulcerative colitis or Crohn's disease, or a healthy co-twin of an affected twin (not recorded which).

The CDR3 sequence: CAISESTLGEKLFF. J is TRBJ1-4 and V is TRBV10-3. The germline V gene encodes CDR1 ENHRY and CDR2 SYGVKD. CDR3 length: 14 residues.